This T cell receptor (beta chain) stems from a study of blood T cell repertoires in COVID-19 (dated by TCRdb to between 2020 and 2021). A note on the overall study: Collaborator samples came from the United States, Italy and Spain and covered acute and convalescent phases of COVID-19. HLA class I and class II types, where available, came from metadata supplied by the sample provider rather than from assay-based typing. Subjects who had been exposed to COVID-19, were actively infected with it, or had recovered from it provided the deeply sampled blood TCRbeta repertoires that made up the dataset. A de-identified subject ID, COVID-19 status, age in years and sex were almost always included in the sample metadata. Samples were obtained from the ongoing ImmuneRACE study (first 160 participants) and from about 1,300 subjects provided by 6 global collaborators. The material from the prospective study consisted of cDNA or gDNA derived from T cells, B-cell-depleted T cells, or PBMCs. The repertoires were released in a freely available public database intended as a resource for research on the immune response to SARS-CoV-2. General conclusions and limits of the study: The amount of clinical and demographic metadata varied by source and participant and was provided uncurated.

The collaborating institutions used their own protocols to collect whole blood in K2EDTA tubes. Collaborator samples were shipped for TCRbeta analysis as frozen whole blood, isolated PBMCs, or DNA extracted from either sample type. TCRbeta CDR3 regions were amplified from genomic DNA using the immunoSEQ Assay, a bias-controlled multiplex PCR. The original pipeline was this. The number of nucleated cells in each sample was estimated by amplification of reference gene primers within the assay. To quantify the absolute abundance of each unique TCRbeta CDR3 rearrangement, sequence reads were collapsed and filtered. For each sample, productive Simpson clonality was calculated as the square root of Simpson's diversity index across productive rearrangements. The table was pulled from immuneACCESS by TCRdb, which kept in-frame rearrangements only. Such tables lose some clones; where checked, under half of the loss comes from unresolved V genes, and the rest has no known cause. The DNA gave D and trimming, while V, J and clone size come from that table. The sample table contains about 64,000 clones; only one count was recorded for approximately 90% of them. The top ten hold roughly 1.7% of the sample.

This clone was detected only a few times. The antigen it recognizes is unknown. No base quality values were provided; no much bigger clone lies one nucleotide off. The sequencing input was peripheral blood. This TCR came from a human donor in a cohort sampled during active COVID-19.

Here the CDR3 is given as CASSQGSLAGGIISYEQYF. The DNA is as follows: TGTGCCAGCAGCCAAGGATCCCTAGCGGGAGGCATCATCTCCTACGAGCAGTACTTC. The chain is assembled from TRBV4-2 and TRBJ2-7, with 11 middle bases fitting TRBD2. In the germline V gene, CDR1 corresponds to LGHNA and CDR2 to YNFKEQ. The CDR3 sequence holds 19 residues, the cysteine and phenylalanine included. Left in the record is the CDR3 DNA by itself, 57 bases read in frame from the first base. V ends up 1 base short and J 0 bases short, with an unmatched junction base count of 11.